The entry below gives a single T cell receptor (beta chain) sequence along with its context. Its antigen is undetermined. One end of the junction is discordant with germline, which a read error may explain. The second PCR ran about 7 to 12 cycles with a sample-barcoded 5' primer and J-beta primers. TCRdb called the 5' RACE reads again in MiXCR, with one record for every CDR3 protein. The sample has about 510,000 distinct CDR3 sequences, over 25% seen once. These data belong to a study of blood T cells in healthy people across ages. The CDR3 contains 14 residues. CDR1 GTSNPN and CDR2 SVGIG come from the germline V gene (reference sequence). Study results and limitations: Age brought a roughly linear fall in TCR beta diversity measured per million T cells.

This same sample was also taken into another study, of T cells of mothers and their children. That report adds: Over 8 million reads per mother and around 3.2 million per child were obtained. At a sensitivity of roughly 91 clones per million clonotypes, no persistent microchimeric T cell clones appeared.

The TCR sequence derives from a boy younger than 10 in good health. Sequencing was done on a sample of blood. This chain joins TRBV30 and TRBJ1-1; 7 positions match TRBD1. The CDR3 region has the DNA TGTGCCTGGAATACCGGGACAGCGAACACTGAAGCTCTCTTT. It is translated as CAWNTGTANTEALF.